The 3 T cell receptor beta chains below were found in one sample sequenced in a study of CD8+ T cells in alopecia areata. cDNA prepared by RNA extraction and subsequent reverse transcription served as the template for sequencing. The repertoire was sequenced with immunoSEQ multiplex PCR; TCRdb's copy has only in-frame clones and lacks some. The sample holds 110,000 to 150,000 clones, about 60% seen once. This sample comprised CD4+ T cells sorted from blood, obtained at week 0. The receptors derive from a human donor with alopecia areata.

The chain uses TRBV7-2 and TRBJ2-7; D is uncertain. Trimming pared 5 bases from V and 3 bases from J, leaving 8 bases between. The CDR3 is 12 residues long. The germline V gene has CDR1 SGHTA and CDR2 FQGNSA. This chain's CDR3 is CASSLLLYEQYF. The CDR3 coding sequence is TGTGCCAGCAGCCTACTACTCTACGAGCAGTACTTC.

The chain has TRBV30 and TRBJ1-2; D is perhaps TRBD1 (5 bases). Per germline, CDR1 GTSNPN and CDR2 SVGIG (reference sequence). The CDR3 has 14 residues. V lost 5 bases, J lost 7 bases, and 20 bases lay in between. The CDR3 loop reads CAWDEGLTRGGYTF. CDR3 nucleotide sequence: TGTGCCTGGGATGAAGGACTAACAAGGGGTGGCTACACCTTC.

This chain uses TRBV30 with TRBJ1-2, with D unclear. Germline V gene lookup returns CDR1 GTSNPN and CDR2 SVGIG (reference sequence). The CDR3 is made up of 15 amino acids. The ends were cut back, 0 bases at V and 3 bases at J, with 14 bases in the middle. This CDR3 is CAWSVHDGPDYGYTF. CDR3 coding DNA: TGTGCCTGGAGTGTACACGACGGGCCAGACTATGGCTACACCTTC.